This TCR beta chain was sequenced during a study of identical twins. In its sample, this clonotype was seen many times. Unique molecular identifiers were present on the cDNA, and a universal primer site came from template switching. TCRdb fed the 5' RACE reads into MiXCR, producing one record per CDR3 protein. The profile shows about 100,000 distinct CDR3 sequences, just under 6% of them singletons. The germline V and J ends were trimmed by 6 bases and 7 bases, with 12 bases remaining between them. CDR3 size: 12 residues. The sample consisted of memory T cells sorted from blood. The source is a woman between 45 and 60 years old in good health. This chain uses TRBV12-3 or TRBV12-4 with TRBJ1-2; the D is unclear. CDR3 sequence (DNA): TGTGCCAGCAGCCGCCGGGCGCTTGGCTACACCTTC. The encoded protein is CASSRRALGYTF.